This T cell receptor beta chain comes out of a study of T cell repertoires in cytomegalovirus infection. Across the whole study: Newly reported HLA-C-restricted and thoroughly characterized HLA-B-restricted CMV epitopes were employed. It can be stated that public TCR beta signatures indicated CMV infection as well as a matching HLA type. Study findings and constraints: What dominated the ex vivo response were HLA-C-restricted CMV-specific TCR beta clonotypes. Carriers of CMV plus the relevant HLA were identified by cumulative public TCR beta family frequency.

TCRdb fed the reads into MiXCR, producing one record per CDR3 protein. The sample lists about 150,000 distinct CDR3 sequences; 32% were seen once. A single count supports this clonotype. Its antigen is not known. The junction differs from germline at one of its ends, possibly a read error. The length of the CDR3 is 13 residues. Per the germline V gene, CDR1 is MNHNS and CDR2 is SASEGT. V is TRBV6-1 and J is TRBJ1-3; D is possibly TRBD1 (5 bases). The sequences come from CD8+ T cells from cultured PBMCs, collected from culture after CMV antigen stimulation. The TCR sequence derives from a human donor in good health (CMV status not recorded). Some clones in this sample may be carry-over from other donors' samples. The DNA of the CDR3 is TGTGCCAGCAGCGAAGGGGAGTTTAACACCATATATTTT. It specifies CASSEGEFNTIYF.